The source of this T cell receptor (beta chain) is a study of T cell responses to AZD1222 COVID-19 vaccine. Study results and caveats: The reported proportion of spike-specific TCRs targeting unmutated variant regions was nearly half. White British donors predominated, females outnumbered males, and clonal diversity was possibly underestimated.

Concerning this clone itself: What it binds is not known.

The germline gives CDR1 GTSNPN, CDR2 SVGIG (reference sequence). Unmatched junction bases numbered 9, after V lost 7 bases and J lost 9 bases. The CDR3 totals 13 residues. The data were produced by immunoSEQ multiplex PCR, yet TCRdb's version contains in-frame clones alone and is incomplete. The table lists about 170,000 clones, roughly 92% of them singletons. This TCR came from an adult in good health. The specimen was peripheral blood, collected on day 0 of AZD1222 vaccination. J is TRBJ1-6 and V is TRBV30; 7 bases agree with TRBD1. CDR3 DNA: TGTGCCTCCAACAGGGGTTTCGGTTCACCCCTCCACTTT. Translating gives CASNRGFGSPLHF.